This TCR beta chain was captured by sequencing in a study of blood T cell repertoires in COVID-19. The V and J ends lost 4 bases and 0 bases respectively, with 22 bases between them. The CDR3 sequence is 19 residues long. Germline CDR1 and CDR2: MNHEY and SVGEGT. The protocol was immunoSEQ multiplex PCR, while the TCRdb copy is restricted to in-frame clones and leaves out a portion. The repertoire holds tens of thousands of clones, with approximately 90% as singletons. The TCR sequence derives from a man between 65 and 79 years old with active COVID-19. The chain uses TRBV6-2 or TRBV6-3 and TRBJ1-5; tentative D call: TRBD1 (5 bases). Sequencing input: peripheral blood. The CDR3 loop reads CASSFHFVRDRHSNQPQHF. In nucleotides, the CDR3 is TGTGCCAGCAGTTTCCATTTTGTCCGAGACAGACATAGCAATCAGCCCCAGCATTTT.